This T cell receptor (beta chain) came from a study of blood T cell repertoires in COVID-19 (dated by TCRdb to between 2020 and 2021). Regarding the research as a whole: Samples covering the acute and convalescent phases of COVID-19 were provided by collaborators in the United States, Italy and Spain. The samples were drawn from two sources: the first 160 participants of the ongoing ImmuneRACE study, and 950 to 1,500 subjects contributed by 6 global collaborators. A freely available public database, intended as a resource for researchers studying the immune response to SARS-CoV-2, is where the repertoires were released. Nearly every sample came with metadata listing a de-identified subject ID, COVID-19 status, age in years and sex. Where available, HLA class I and class II types were obtained from metadata supplied by the sample provider rather than from assay-based typing. The dataset comprised deeply sampled blood TCRbeta repertoires from subjects exposed to, actively infected with, or recovered from COVID-19. The prospective study material was composed of cDNA or gDNA derived from T cells, B-cell-depleted T cells, or PBMCs.

Of note for this clone: The antigen it binds to is not known. Within one base of it there is no much larger clone, and no base qualities were kept.

The collaborating institutions used their own protocols to collect whole blood in K2EDTA tubes. For TCRbeta analysis, collaborator samples were shipped as frozen whole blood, as isolated PBMCs, or as DNA extracted from either sample type. Overall study results and their limits: The amount of clinical and demographic metadata varied by source and participant and was provided uncurated.

Cut back by 5 bases and 3 bases, the V and J ends lie 16 bases apart. The germline V gene supplies CDR1 SGHTA and CDR2 FQGNSA. CDR3 length: 15 amino acids, cysteine to phenylalanine. Only the CDR3 region is kept as DNA, spanning 45 bases read in frame from base 1. TCRbeta CDR3 regions were amplified from genomic DNA by means of the immunoSEQ Assay, a bias-controlled multiplex PCR. The published analysis was carried out like this. Nucleated cell counts per sample were estimated from amplification of reference gene primers within the assay. To quantify the absolute abundance of each unique TCRbeta CDR3 rearrangement, sequence reads were collapsed and filtered. For each sample, productive Simpson clonality was calculated by taking the square root of Simpson's diversity index across productive rearrangements. In its TCRdb copy, this immuneACCESS table keeps in-frame sequences only and misses some clones. Where compared with another copy, unresolved V genes explain less than half of these, and the others have no known cause. V and J calls and clone size are copied from that table; D and trimming were computed from the DNA. A total of over 45,000 clones appear in this sample, roughly 90% of them only once. Of the sample, about 27% falls within the top ten clones.

Recombination linked TRBV7-2 to TRBJ1-1; the D gene is not confidently resolved. Sequenced material: peripheral blood. The origin of this receptor is a woman aged 80 or over with acute or convalescent COVID-19. This receptor carries the CDR3 CASSTGRAGYTEAFF. The nucleotide sequence reads as follows: TGTGCCAGCAGCACTGGGAGGGCAGGATACACTGAAGCTTTCTTT.